A selection of T cell receptor beta chains follows, all from one sample in a study of identical twins. TCRdb re-derived calls from the 5' RACE reads in MiXCR, one entry per CDR3 protein. The sample has roughly 720,000 distinct CDR3 sequences, 18% seen once; the top ten hold around 13%. The same specimen was also included in a second study, on T cells expressing NK-cell markers.

The sequenced material came from PBMCs. These receptors originate from a woman aged 18-29 years in good health. Both conserved end residues are part of each CDR3. A D gene is named only where the DNA matches it firmly. Clone size is not always given. Where it is, it says once, few, many or a class for expanded clones.

cdr3_length,clone_size,d_call,j_call,v_call,cdr3_aa,cdr3_nt
16,.,TRBD2,TRBJ2-5,TRBV27,CASSLRRLAGKETQYF,TGTGCCAGCAGTTTACGGCGGCTAGCGGGGAAAGAGACCCAGTACTTC
17,many,TRBD1,TRBJ2-7,TRBV5-4,CASSRGQGAIRRDEQYF,TGTGCCAGCAGTCGTGGACAGGGTGCGATTCGGAGGGACGAGCAGTACTTC
14,few,.,TRBJ2-7,TRBV13,CASSSRGDEYEQYF,TGTGCCAGCAGCTCCCGAGGGGACGAGTACGAGCAGTACTTC
13,few,TRBD1,TRBJ1-2,TRBV9,CASSERGRGGYTF,TGTGCCAGCAGCGAAAGGGGGCGCGGAGGCTACACCTTC
13,.,.,TRBJ1-1,TRBV15,CATSRDHQEEAFF,TGTGCCACCAGCAGAGACCACCAGGAGGAAGCTTTCTTT
14,.,.,TRBJ2-1,TRBV4-3,CASSQEHRGGEQFF,TGCGCCAGCAGCCAGGAACACCGAGGGGGTGAGCAGTTCTTC
14,.,.,TRBJ2-7,TRBV7-2,CASSWTVSSYEQYF,TGTGCCAGCAGCTGGACGGTTAGCTCCTACGAGCAGTACTTC
14,.,.,TRBJ1-1,TRBV7-2,CASSLVPTNTEAFF,TGTGCCAGCAGCTTAGTTCCGACCAACACTGAAGCTTTCTTT
14,.,.,TRBJ1-2,TRBV29-1,CSVETFGQLYGYTF,TGCAGCGTTGAAACTTTTGGGCAGCTCTATGGCTACACCTTC
12,few,TRBD1,TRBJ2-7,TRBV10-3,CASGGQGREQYF,TGTGCCAGCGGGGGACAGGGCCGAGAGCAGTACTTC
13,many,TRBD1,TRBJ1-4,TRBV27,CASRRDRNEKLFF,TGTGCCAGTCGCCGGGACAGGAATGAAAAACTGTTTTTT
15,many,.,TRBJ2-1,TRBV19,CASSIDSETYNEQFF,TGTGCCAGTAGTATCGATTCGGAAACCTACAATGAGCAGTTCTTC
13,.,.,TRBJ1-1,TRBV10-3,CALGGGRDTEAFF,TGTGCCCTTGGGGGAGGTAGGGACACTGAAGCTTTCTTT
15,.,.,TRBJ1-2,TRBV6-1,CASSSSWGANYGYTF,TGTGCCAGCAGTAGTAGTTGGGGAGCTAACTATGGCTACACCTTC
15,few,.,TRBJ1-1,TRBV5-5,CASSQYGTSNTEAFF,TGTGCCAGCAGCCAATACGGGACGTCGAACACTGAAGCTTTCTTT
15,.,.,TRBJ2-7,TRBV7-6,CASSLWSRRSYEQYF,TGTGCCAGCAGCTTATGGTCGCGCAGATCCTACGAGCAGTACTTC
15,.,TRBD2,TRBJ2-3,TRBV20-1,CSARDHPSGGDTQYF,TGCAGTGCTAGAGATCACCCTAGCGGGGGTGATACGCAGTATTTT
14,few,.,TRBJ2-5,TRBV12-3/TRBV12-4,CASTGSGLQETQYF,TGTGCCAGCACAGGTAGCGGACTCCAAGAGACCCAGTACTTC
15,many,TRBD2,TRBJ2-5,TRBV20-1,CSAHELAGGLETQYF,TGCAGTGCACACGAGCTAGCGGGAGGTCTAGAGACCCAGTACTTC
15,.,.,TRBJ2-2,TRBV12-3/TRBV12-4,CASSFSGIGTGELFF,TGTGCCAGCAGTTTTTCCGGGATTGGCACCGGGGAGCTGTTTTTT
12,few,.,TRBJ1-1,TRBV7-9,CASSFGRAEAFF,TGTGCCAGCAGCTTCGGAAGGGCGGAAGCTTTCTTT
15,.,TRBD2,TRBJ2-7,TRBV7-2,CASSLGPSGAYEQYF,TGTGCCAGCAGCTTAGGGCCTAGCGGGGCCTACGAGCAGTACTTC
15,.,TRBD1,TRBJ1-1,TRBV20-1,CSARGRDRGSAEAFF,TGCAGTGCTAGAGGCCGGGACAGGGGGTCCGCTGAAGCTTTCTTT
14,.,.,TRBJ2-7,TRBV27,CASIGISRPYEQYF,TGTGCCAGCATCGGTATCAGCAGGCCCTACGAGCAGTACTTC
17,.,TRBD2,TRBJ2-1,TRBV29-1,CSAPGRHMGSSYNEQFF,TGCAGCGCCCCCGGGAGGCACATGGGGAGCTCCTACAATGAGCAGTTCTTC
13,.,.,TRBJ1-2,TRBV20-1,CSAREDAGPGYTF,TGCAGTGCTAGAGAAGATGCAGGGCCTGGCTACACCTTC
12,few,.,TRBJ2-1,TRBV29-1,CSVQVTSNEQFF,TGCAGCGTTCAGGTTACGAGCAATGAGCAGTTCTTC
13,few,TRBD1,TRBJ2-1,TRBV24-1,CATSETGYREQFF,TGTGCCACCAGTGAGACAGGGTACAGGGAGCAGTTCTTC
16,few,.,TRBJ2-2,TRBV3-1,CASSQRYTGRSGELFF,TGTGCCAGCAGCCAGCGATACACCGGGCGGAGCGGGGAGCTGTTTTTT
14,.,.,TRBJ2-2,TRBV6-1,CASRRSINTGELFF,TGTGCCAGTCGGAGGAGTATTAACACCGGGGAGCTGTTTTTT
15,few,TRBD2,TRBJ2-7,TRBV5-6,CASSSPGLETYEQYF,TGTGCCAGCAGTTCCCCGGGACTAGAAACCTACGAGCAGTACTTC
14,many,.,TRBJ1-1,TRBV12-3/TRBV12-4,CASRGTEGWTEAFF,TGTGCCAGCAGGGGGACGGAAGGGTGGACTGAAGCTTTCTTT
16,few,TRBD2,TRBJ2-3,TRBV12-3/TRBV12-4,CASFSSRGGAPDTQYF,TGTGCCAGCTTCTCCTCACGGGGGGGGGCCCCAGATACGCAGTATTTT
13,few,TRBD2,TRBJ2-1,TRBV7-2,CASSLVSSGIGLF,TGTGCCAGCAGCTTAGTTTCTAGCGGGATTGGGTTATTC
16,few,.,TRBJ2-7,TRBV4-3,CASSQARSSRSYEQYF,TGCGCCAGCAGCCAAGCTCGGTCTAGCAGGTCCTACGAGCAGTACTTC
16,few,.,TRBJ2-1,TRBV5-1,CASSLVDRPSYNEQFF,TGCGCCAGCAGCTTGGTAGACCGCCCCTCCTACAATGAGCAGTTCTTC
13,many,.,TRBJ2-4,TRBV7-2,CASSIKGGNIQYF,TGTGCCAGCAGCATTAAAGGGGGAAACATTCAGTACTTC
13,.,.,TRBJ2-7,TRBV14,CASSQLGIYEQYF,TGTGCCAGCAGCCAACTGGGGATCTACGAGCAGTACTTC
14,many,TRBD2,TRBJ2-1,TRBV20-1,CSASPGLAGGEQFF,TGCAGTGCTAGCCCCGGACTAGCGGGGGGTGAGCAGTTCTTC
15,few,TRBD2,TRBJ2-7,TRBV12-3/TRBV12-4,CASSPRRSSGHEQYF,TGTGCCAGCAGTCCACGTCGGTCTAGCGGCCACGAGCAGTACTTC
15,.,.,TRBJ2-7,TRBV20-1,CSARNPGLAVDEQYF,TGCAGTGCTAGAAACCCAGGGCTAGCCGTCGACGAGCAGTACTTC
16,.,.,TRBJ2-1,TRBV7-2,CASSLVALAPTNEQFF,TGTGCCAGCAGCTTAGTTGCCCTAGCTCCCACCAATGAGCAGTTCTTC
16,.,TRBD2,TRBJ2-7,TRBV6-5,CASSYLRSGRAREQYF,TGTGCCAGCAGTTACCTCCGAAGCGGGAGGGCGCGCGAGCAGTACTTC
12,.,.,TRBJ2-7,TRBV7-6,CASRPLGGEQYF,TGTGCCAGCAGGCCCCTGGGAGGCGAGCAGTACTTC
14,.,.,TRBJ2-1,TRBV27,CASSGERSYNEQFF,TGTGCCAGCAGTGGGGAGAGGTCCTACAATGAGCAGTTCTTC
14,many,TRBD2,TRBJ2-3,TRBV6-1,CASSRGTSGDTQYF,TGTGCCAGCAGCCGCGGGACTAGCGGAGATACGCAGTATTTT
12,few,.,TRBJ2-3,TRBV7-3,CASSAGEGTQYF,TGTGCCAGCAGCGCTGGCGAGGGAACGCAGTATTTT
16,few,TRBD2,TRBJ2-3,TRBV6-5,CASSSGLAGAADTQYF,TGTGCCAGCAGTTCCGGACTAGCGGGGGCCGCAGATACGCAGTATTTT
16,.,.,TRBJ2-3,TRBV13,CASSSPGLGRTDTQYF,TGTGCCAGCAGCTCCCCGGGCCTCGGTCGCACAGATACGCAGTATTTT
15,few,TRBD2,TRBJ2-1,TRBV20-1,CSAPTTSGESNEQFF,TGCAGTGCTCCCACGACTAGCGGGGAGAGCAATGAGCAGTTCTTC